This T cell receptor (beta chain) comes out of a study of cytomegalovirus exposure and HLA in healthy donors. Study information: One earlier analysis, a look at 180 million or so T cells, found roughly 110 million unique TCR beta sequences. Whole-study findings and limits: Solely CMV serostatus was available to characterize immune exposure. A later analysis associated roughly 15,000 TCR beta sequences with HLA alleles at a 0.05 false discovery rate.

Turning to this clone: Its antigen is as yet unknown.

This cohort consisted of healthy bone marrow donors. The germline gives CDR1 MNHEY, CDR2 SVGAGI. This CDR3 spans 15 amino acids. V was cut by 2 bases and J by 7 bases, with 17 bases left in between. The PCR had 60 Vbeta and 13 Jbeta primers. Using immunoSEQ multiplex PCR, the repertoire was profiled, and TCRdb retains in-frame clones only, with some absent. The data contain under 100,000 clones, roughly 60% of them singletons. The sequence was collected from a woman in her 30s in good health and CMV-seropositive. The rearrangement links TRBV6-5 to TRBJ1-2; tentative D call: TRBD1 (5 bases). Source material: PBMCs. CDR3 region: CASSYLGEPSLGYTF. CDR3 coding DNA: TGTGCCAGCAGTTACCTAGGGGAACCTAGTCTTGGCTACACCTTC.